The 14 T cell receptor beta chains below all came from one sample that was sequenced in a study of cytomegalovirus exposure and HLA in healthy donors. The PCR had 60 Vbeta and 13 Jbeta primers. TCRdb's copy holds only in-frame clones and misses some; the assay was immunoSEQ multiplex PCR. The repertoire holds around 150,000 clones, with 80% as singletons. The sample taken for sequencing was PBMCs. The receptors derive from a man aged 50-60 years in good health and CMV-seronegative.

The CDR3 is CASRIRSGRTDTQYF. CDR3 in DNA: TGTGCCAGCAGGATCCGCTCAGGGCGCACAGATACGCAGTATTTT. This chain links TRBV28 with TRBJ2-3; tentative D call: TRBD1 (5 bases). The CDR3 has 15 residues. With 6 bases removed from V and 1 base from J, the gap between germline ends came to 14 bases. Germline CDR1 MDHEN, CDR2 SYDVKM.

The rearrangement uses TRBV7-9 and TRBJ1-1; the match to TRBD1 covers 8 bases. This CDR3 region has 13 residues. CDR1 is SEHNR and CDR2 is FQNEAQ in the germline V gene (reference sequence). J was trimmed by 2 bases and V by 8 bases; bases with no gene match: 4. CDR3 region: CASWGQANTEAFF. The CDR3 bases are TGTGCCAGCTGGGGACAGGCCAACACTGAAGCTTTCTTT.

The V gene is TRBV15, the J gene TRBJ1-1; TRBD1 might be the D (5 bases). CDR3 size: 15 residues. The germline V and J ends were trimmed by 5 bases and 4 bases, with 17 bases remaining between them. Germline V gene sequence: CDR1 LNHNV, CDR2 YYDKDF (reference sequence). The CDR3 region is CATSVPEQGGTEAFF. As DNA, the CDR3 is TGTGCCACCAGCGTCCCAGAGCAGGGCGGCACTGAAGCTTTCTTT.

The chain carries TRBV4-1 and TRBJ2-7; 7 bases are shared with TRBD2. Germline-derived CDR1 and CDR2 are MGHRA and YSYEKL. The length of the CDR3 is 15 residues. V shed 0 bases, J shed 4 bases, and the junction held 6 bases outside the gene matches. Here the CDR3 reads CASSQEWTSGYEQYF. CDR3 coding DNA: TGCGCCAGCAGCCAAGAGTGGACTAGTGGGTACGAGCAGTACTTC.

This clone was observed once. V is TRBV19 and J is TRBJ2-1, with TRBD1 identical over 8 bases. The CDR3 loop spans 17 amino acids. Germline CDR1 and CDR2: LNHDA and SQIVND (reference sequence). With 1 base clipped from V and 3 bases from J, the junction kept 8 bases outside the gene matches. CDR3 residues: CASSIVGGQARYNEQFF. The CDR3 DNA sequence: TGTGCCAGTAGTATAGTAGGGGGACAGGCTCGCTACAATGAGCAGTTCTTC.

The chain employs TRBV18 and TRBJ1-5; tentatively, D is TRBD1 (5 bases). With 7 bases removed from V and 0 bases from J, the gap between germline ends came to 13 bases. CDR3 length: 15 residues. Germline lookup yields CDR1 KGHSH and CDR2 LQKENI. The DNA of the CDR3 is TGTGCCAGCTGGAACGGGCAGGGTAGCAATCAGCCCCAGCATTTT. Translated: CASWNGQGSNQPQHF.

The chain combines TRBV19 with TRBJ2-7, with 11 bases matching TRBD2. CDR1 is LNHDA, CDR2 SQIVND, per germline (reference sequence). The CDR3 runs 15 residues. J was trimmed by 3 bases and V by 6 bases; bases with no gene match: 7. The CDR3 sequence is CASRLAGGQNYEQYF. Here the CDR3 DNA reads TGTGCCAGTAGGCTAGCGGGGGGACAAAACTACGAGCAGTACTTC.

J is TRBJ2-6 and V is TRBV28, with 9 bases aligning to TRBD1. This CDR3 comprises 17 residues. V lost 4 bases and J lost 4; bases outside the gene matches: 8. Germline assignment: CDR1 MDHEN and CDR2 SYDVKM. The CDR3 sequence: CASSSGTGLWGANVLTF. As DNA, the CDR3 is TGTGCCAGCAGTTCCGGGACAGGGTTGTGGGGGGCCAACGTCCTGACTTTC.

This clone showed up just once. This chain connects TRBV30 to TRBJ1-4; the match to TRBD1 covers 10 bases. With 2 bases clipped from V and 8 bases from J, the junction kept 5 bases outside the gene matches. The CDR3 is 14 residues long. Germline V gene lookup returns CDR1 GTSNPN and CDR2 SVGIG (reference sequence). CDR3 sequence (DNA): TGTGCCTGGAGTCCGGGACAGGGGTCGGAAAAACTGTTTTTT. Its protein product is CAWSPGQGSEKLFF.

J is TRBJ1-5 and V is TRBV16, with unresolved D. Germline CDR1 is KGHSY and CDR2 is FQNENV. The CDR3 extends over 14 amino acids. Trimming took 4 bases from V and 4 from J, leaving 11 bases between them. For the CDR3, the DNA is TGTGCCAGCAGCCCCTCGGCGGGAAATCAGCCCCAGCATTTT. Translating it yields CASSPSAGNQPQHF.

The chain is built from TRBV7-9 and TRBJ2-1; D is unresolved. CDR3 size: 14 residues. Looked up from germline, CDR1 is SEHNR and CDR2 is FQNEAQ (reference sequence). V dropped 5 bases and J dropped 8 bases, with 16 bases sitting between them. The CDR3 bases are TGTGCCAGCAGCCTCCTCGGAGTAACATATGAGCAGTTCTTC. It is translated as CASSLLGVTYEQFF.

The chain carries TRBV19 and TRBJ2-1, with a tentative D call TRBD1 (6 bases). Germline V gene data show CDR1 as LNHDA and CDR2 as SQIVND (reference sequence). The CDR3 contains 11 residues. The V end lost 4 bases, the J end lost 14 bases, and 12 bases lay between the germline ends. The CDR3 here is CASSKGTRKFF. The CDR3 nucleotides read TGTGCCAGTAGTAAAGGGACAAGAAAGTTCTTC.

This sequence joins TRBV9 and TRBJ2-3; 12 bases are shared with TRBD2. This CDR3 region has 18 residues. Germline CDR1 SGDLS, CDR2 YYNGEE. The junction had 10 bases not matched to a gene; V was cut back by 3 bases and J by 2 bases. The CDR3 region has the DNA TGTGCCAGCAGCGGGGGTCGGACTAGCGGGGACTACACAGATACGCAGTATTTT. Protein product: CASSGGRTSGDYTDTQYF.

J is TRBJ1-3 and V is TRBV5-6, with unresolved D. Germline CDR1 is SGHDT and CDR2 is YYEEEE. The V and J ends lost 0 bases and 8 bases respectively, with 9 bases between them. The CDR3 contains 13 residues. CDR3 residues: CASSLAGSDTIYF. The CDR3 nucleotides read TGTGCCAGCAGCTTGGCAGGTTCTGACACCATATATTTT.